This record covers a single TCR beta chain. The entry originates in a study of T cells after somatic rescue of genetic block. The protocol was immunoSEQ multiplex PCR, while the TCRdb copy is restricted to in-frame clones and leaves out a portion. The data hold 55,000 to 70,000 clones, with 85% to 95% observed a single time. Sequencing was done on a sample of peripheral blood mononuclear cells (PBMCs). The sequence derives from a man aged 35-49 years.

The chain's CDR3 is CASSRQGYEQYF. The CDR3, as DNA: TGTGCCAGCAGTAGACAGGGTTACGAGCAGTACTTC. The chain employs TRBV6-5 and TRBJ2-7, with 7 bases that match TRBD1. The V gene end was trimmed by 5 bases and the J gene end by 4 bases; junction bases not matched to a gene: 2. Germline lookup yields CDR1 MNHEY and CDR2 SVGAGI. There are 12 residues in the CDR3.